The 23 T cell receptor beta chains below were found in one sample sequenced in a study of T cells in Graves' hyperthyroidism and ophthalmopathy (dated by TCRdb to about 2019). Libraries were built with multiplex PCR. The instrument given in TCRdb is Illumina HiSeq 2000. The TCR beta CDR3 regions were amplified from RNA transcripts. The TCR CDR3 was subjected to a first round of RT-PCR using the HTBI primer set and the Qiagen OneStep RT-PCR kit. The public sequencing data were trimmed at Q25 with fastp and processed into clonotypes with MiXCR by TCRdb, which kept only in-frame beta chains. Every entry covers one CDR3 protein and lists the most common genes and DNA from its rows. The sample table lists about 720,000 distinct CDR3 sequences, around 15% of them with a count of one. Over 7.5% of the sample goes to the ten largest clones. Sequencing was carried out using blood. These receptors were taken from a man younger than 35 with Graves' hyperthyroidism.

This clonotype was counted a few times. V gene TRBV29-1 combines with J gene TRBJ2-5; TRBD2 matches at 11 bases. The CDR3 is made up of 15 amino acids. The ends lost 6 bases at V and 1 base at J; junction bases unmatched: 7. Germline CDR1 reads SQVTM; CDR2 reads ANQGSEA. The CDR3: CSVTGLAGIQETQYF. CDR3 DNA: TGCAGCGTGACTGGACTAGCGGGCATCCAAGAGACCCAGTACTTC. The variable domain in full, with the rest retrieved from reference TRBV29-1 and TRBJ2-5, is SAVISQKPSRDICQRGTSLTIQCQVDSQVTMMFWYRQQPGQSLTLIATANQGSEATYESGFVIDKFPISRPNLTFSTLTVSNMSPEDSSIYLCSVTGLAGIQETQYFGPGTRLLVL.

This clonotype was detected many times. This rearrangement joins TRBV12-3 or TRBV12-4 to TRBJ2-5, with D tentatively TRBD1 (5 bases). This CDR3 has 14 residues. Trimming removed 7 bases from V and 1 base from J, with 13 bases in between. The chain's CDR3 is CASTLQDLQETQYF. As DNA, the CDR3 is TGTGCCAGCACCCTACAGGATCTCCAAGAGACCCAGTACTTC.

This clonotype was found a few times. The V call is TRBV19, the J call TRBJ2-7; perhaps D is TRBD1 or TRBD2 (5 bases each). There are 14 residues in the CDR3. Germline V lookup: CDR1 LNHDA, CDR2 SQIVND (reference sequence). The ends were cut back, 7 bases at V and 2 bases at J, with 15 bases in the middle. CDR3 region: CASKPRGGPYEQYF. The CDR3 DNA reads as TGTGCCAGTAAACCCCGGGGCGGCCCCTACGAGCAGTACTTC. Full variable domain (rest looked up from reference TRBV19 and TRBJ2-7): DGGITQSPKYLFRKEGQNVTLSCEQNLNHDAMYWYRQDPGQGLRLIYYSQIVNDFQKGDIAEGYSVSREKKESFPLTVTSAQKNPTAFYLCASKPRGGPYEQYFGPGTRLTVT.

This clonotype was seen more than once but under ten times. The chain carries TRBV3-1 and TRBJ2-1, with D perhaps assigned TRBD1 or TRBD2 (7 bases each). CDR3 length equals 18 residues. V shed 3 bases and J shed 0 bases, with 18 bases lying between them. Per the germline V gene, CDR1 is LGHDT and CDR2 is YNNKEL (reference sequence). In nucleotides, the CDR3 is TGTGCCAGCAGCCACCCGCAGGGGGGGCTTGGCTCCTACAATGAGCAGTTCTTC. This sequence encodes CASSHPQGGLGSYNEQFF.

The sample holds a few counts of this clonotype. This sequence joins TRBV29-1 and TRBJ1-1; D unresolved. CDR1 SQVTM and CDR2 ANQGSEA come from the germline V gene. The CDR3 extends over 14 amino acids. Deletions cut 3 bases from V and 1 base from J, with 12 bases between. The CDR3 sequence: CSVDLEQTNTEAFF. CDR3 DNA sequence: TGCAGCGTTGACCTCGAGCAGACGAACACTGAAGCTTTCTTT.

This clonotype was seen ten or more times. The rearrangement links TRBV7-2 to TRBJ2-7; 11 nucleotides align to TRBD2. V lost 1 base and J lost 3; bases outside the gene matches: 5. The germline CDR1 and CDR2 sequences are SGHTA and FQGNSA. The CDR3 runs 16 residues. In nucleotides, the CDR3 is TGTGCCAGCAGCTTAGGGGTTACTAGCGGGAGCTACGAGCAGTACTTC. Its protein is CASSLGVTSGSYEQYF.

This clonotype has a count of ten or more. This rearrangement joins TRBV28 to TRBJ2-7; perhaps TRBD2 as D (6 bases). The CDR3 has 12 amino acids. V was pared by 7 bases and J by 7 bases, with 14 bases between. The germline V gene encodes CDR1 MDHEN and CDR2 SYDVKM. The CDR3 nucleotides are TGTGCCAGCACCCCGGGAGCCAGAGAGCAGTACTTC. Amino acid sequence: CASTPGAREQYF.

This clonotype was detected many times. The chain links TRBV20-1 to TRBJ2-4, with D unresolved. The CDR3 runs to 16 residues. V was cut by 2 bases and J by 1 base, with 15 bases left in between. CDR1 and CDR2 (germline): DFQATT, SNEGSKA (reference sequence). CDR3 coding DNA: TGCAGTGCTAGAACCCCCCCAGCGTGGGCCAAAAACATTCAGTACTTC. Its translation: CSARTPPAWAKNIQYF.

The chain carries TRBV3-1 and TRBJ2-5; D ambiguous. This CDR3 comprises 12 residues. Looked up from germline, CDR1 is LGHDT and CDR2 is YNNKEL (reference sequence). V was pared by 5 bases and J by 5 bases, with 9 bases between. CDR3 sequence (DNA): TGTGCCAGCAGCGGGGATGGGGAGACCCAGTACTTC. Amino acid sequence: CASSGDGETQYF.

This clonotype has a handful of counts. V and J are TRBV9 and TRBJ2-7; D might be TRBD1 or TRBD2, each matching 5 bases. Trimming removed 3 bases at V and 4 bases at J, with 17 bases between. The CDR3 is made up of 15 amino acids. In germline, CDR1 is SGDLS, CDR2 YYNGEE. The CDR3: CASSARPEGTYEQYF. DNA for the CDR3: TGTGCCAGCAGCGCCCGCCCCGAGGGGACGTACGAGCAGTACTTC.

V usage is TRBV2 and J usage is TRBJ2-1, with 8 bases matching TRBD1. Germline V gene lookup returns CDR1 SNHLY and CDR2 FYNNEI. This CDR3 spans 14 amino acids. V lost 8 bases to trimming and J lost 8 bases; unmatched junction nucleotides: 11. CDR3 in amino acids: CASHLWTGTDEQFF. The CDR3, as DNA: TGTGCCAGCCACCTCTGGACAGGGACCGATGAGCAGTTCTTC.

This clonotype has at least ten counts. The rearrangement joins TRBV3-1 to TRBJ1-1; D perhaps matches TRBD1 (6 bases). Between the trimmed V and J ends, which lost 3 bases and 10 bases, there was a span of 15 bases. Germline-derived CDR1 and CDR2 are LGHDT and YNNKEL (reference sequence). The CDR3 contains 13 residues. This CDR3 is CASSHLRGGRAFF. In DNA form, the CDR3 reads TGTGCCAGCAGCCACCTAAGAGGGGGGAGAGCTTTCTTT.

The rearrangement uses TRBV24-1 and TRBJ1-5, with TRBD1 matching over 10 bases. The CDR3 extends over 13 amino acids. CDR1 is KGHDR, CDR2 SFDVKD, per germline. The V and J ends lost 5 bases and 6 bases, in that order; junction bases with no gene match: 0. DNA of the CDR3: TGTGCCACCAGTGGGACAGGGGGTCAGCCCCAGCATTTT. Translating gives CATSGTGGQPQHF.

This clonotype was seen ten or more times. J is TRBJ1-2 and V is TRBV28, with D perhaps TRBD1 (5 bases). This CDR3 is built from 14 residues. The germline V gene encodes CDR1 MDHEN and CDR2 SYDVKM. V lost 1 base, J lost 2 bases, and 8 bases lay in between. This CDR3 is CASSLFSGNYGYTF. The CDR3 nucleotides read TGTGCCAGCAGTTTATTCTCAGGGAACTATGGCTACACCTTC.

This clonotype was observed at least ten times. The chain combines TRBV5-6 with TRBJ2-1, with TRBD2 as a possible D gene (5 bases). The length of the CDR3 is 15 residues. Trimming left V 7 bases short and J 0 bases short, with 14 bases between. Germline CDR1 reads SGHDT; CDR2 reads YYEEEE. The CDR3 here is CASQSPGISYNEQFF. CDR3 coding DNA: TGTGCCAGCCAATCTCCGGGGATCTCCTACAATGAGCAGTTCTTC.

The J gene is TRBJ2-1, the V gene TRBV11-3; 9 nucleotides match TRBD2. There are 16 residues in the CDR3. Germline lookup yields CDR1 SGHNT and CDR2 YENEEA. J gave up 4 bases and V 0 bases, and 4 bases lay outside the gene matches. The CDR3 sequence is CASSLEAGGGYNEQFF. The CDR3 bases are TGTGCCAGCAGCTTAGAGGCGGGAGGGGGGTACAATGAGCAGTTCTTC.

The genes are TRBV12-3 or TRBV12-4 and TRBJ1-5, with D uncertain. CDR3 length: 14 amino acids. V lost 10 bases, J lost 0 bases, and 13 bases lay in between. The CDR3 bases are TGTGCCACCGGTAAAGGGCCTAGCAATCAGCCCCAGCATTTT. Protein sequence: CATGKGPSNQPQHF.

CDR3 bases: TGTGCCAGCAGCGTGGAGACAGGGGTGGGCCCCGGGGAGCTGTTTTTT. The encoded protein is CASSVETGVGPGELFF. V usage is TRBV9 and J usage is TRBJ2-2, with TRBD1 matching 8 bases. The CDR3 is made up of 16 amino acids. V lost 2 bases and J lost 6; bases outside the gene matches: 9. The V gene's germline CDR1 is SGDLS and CDR2 YYNGEE. Drawing the rest from reference TRBV9 and TRBJ2-2, the complete variable domain is DSGVTQTPKHLITATGQRVTLRCSPRSGDLSVYWYQQSLDQGLQFLIQYYNGEERAKGNILERFSAQQFPDLHSELNLSSLELGDSALYFCASSVETGVGPGELFFGEGSRLTVL.

This clonotype appeared many times. This chain joins TRBV2 and TRBJ2-1, with a possible D match to TRBD2 (6 bases). V was clipped by 3 bases and J by 5 bases, with 11 bases between them. The CDR3 spans 14 residues. Germline assignment: CDR1 SNHLY and CDR2 FYNNEI. CDR3 nucleotides: TGTGCCAGCAGTGACGAGGGAGGAAACAATGAGCAGTTCTTC. Translated: CASSDEGGNNEQFF.

Points on this clonotype: At one end, the junction sequence differs from germline, possibly due to a read error. The CDR3 DNA follows: TGTGCCAGTAGACGACAGGGACGGGCTGAAGCTTCCTTT. It specifies CASRRQGRAEASF. The chain uses TRBV28 and TRBJ1-1; 7 positions match TRBD1. Germline assignment: CDR1 MDHEN and CDR2 SYDVKM. This CDR3 is built from 13 residues.

This rearrangement joins TRBV5-1 to TRBJ2-7; 10 bases fit TRBD1. Trimming at V came to 7 bases and at J to 5 bases, leaving 9 bases not matched to a gene. CDR1 is SGHRS and CDR2 is YFSETQ in the germline V gene. The CDR3 covers 14 residues. Here the CDR3 reads CASSGGQGFNEQYF. The CDR3 nucleotides are TGCGCCAGCTCCGGGGGACAGGGGTTCAACGAGCAGTACTTC.

In this sample, this clonotype turned up many times. The chain links TRBV12-5 to TRBJ2-3; D not resolved. The V end was cut by 5 bases, the J end by 4 bases, with 13 bases between. Germline values: CDR1 LGHNT, CDR2 FRNRAP. The CDR3 covers 14 residues. CDR3 in amino acids: CASGPAGRPDTQYF. CDR3 coding DNA: TGTGCTAGTGGTCCAGCCGGCAGGCCAGATACGCAGTATTTT.

To note about this clonotype: Possible read error: a much larger clone is one base away. The genes are TRBV18 and TRBJ1-5, with D uncertain. The CDR3 totals 14 residues. Germline CDR1 and CDR2: KGHSH and LQKENI. CDR3 nucleotides: TGTGCCAGCCCACCACCGGGGAGCAATCAGCCCCAGCATTTT. Protein: CASPPPGSNQPQHF.